Sequencing of this TCR beta chain was carried out in a study of CD8 T cells in Susac syndrome. An amount of RNA that ranged from about 0.45 to 1 ug was reverse transcribed with random hexamers. TCRdb re-called the immunoSEQ multiplex PCR reads through MiXCR, storing one row per CDR3 protein. The top ten hold roughly 0.072% of the sample, which has approximately 270,000 distinct CDR3 sequences, roughly 95% seen once. Trimming cost V 2 bases and J 7 bases, with 9 bases left between them. From germline, CDR1 is SEHNR and CDR2 FQNEAQ (reference sequence). The CDR3 has 14 residues. This chain joins TRBV7-9 and TRBJ1-6; D uncertain. This clonotype originated in a human donor with multiple sclerosis. Sequenced sample: CD4+ T cells from PBMCs. Here the CDR3 DNA reads TGTGCCAGCAGCTTAAGCACGTTAAATTCACCCCTCCACTTT. The encoded protein is CASSLSTLNSPLHF.